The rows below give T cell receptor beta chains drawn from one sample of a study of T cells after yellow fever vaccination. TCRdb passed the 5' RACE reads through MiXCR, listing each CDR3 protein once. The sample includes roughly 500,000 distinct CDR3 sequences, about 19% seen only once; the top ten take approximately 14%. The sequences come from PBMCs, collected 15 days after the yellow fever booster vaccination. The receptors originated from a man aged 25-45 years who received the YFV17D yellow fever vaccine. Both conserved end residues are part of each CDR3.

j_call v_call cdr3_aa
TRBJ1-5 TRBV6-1 CASSDPGGASNQPQHF
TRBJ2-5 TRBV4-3 CASSQDHRGIETQYF
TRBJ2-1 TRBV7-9 CASSYRALGYNEQFF
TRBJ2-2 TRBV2 CASNKRETGELFF
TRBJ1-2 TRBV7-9 CASSWDENYGYTF
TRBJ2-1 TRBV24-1 CATSEAGGVGEQFF
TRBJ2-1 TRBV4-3 CASSPRTGGLDEQFF
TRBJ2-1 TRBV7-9 CASSETSRSSYNEQFF
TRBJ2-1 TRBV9 CASSAGLAGELEQFF
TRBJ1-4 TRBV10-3 CAIRDRVYEKLFF
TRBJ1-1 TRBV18 CASSPRDTVETFF
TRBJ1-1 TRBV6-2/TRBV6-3 CASSYSGQGAATFF
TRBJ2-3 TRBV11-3 CASSSSPGATDTQYF
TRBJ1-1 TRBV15 CATSRVPEGVGGTEAFF
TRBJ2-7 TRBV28 CASRQGGGYEQYF
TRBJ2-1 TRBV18 CASSPGGRVYEQFF
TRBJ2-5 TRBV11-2 CASSRGPPGLAGGPGTQYF
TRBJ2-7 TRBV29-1 CSVRSGQGWEQYF
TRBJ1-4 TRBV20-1 CSARGAFEKLFF
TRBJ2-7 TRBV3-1 CASSQVYQATYEQYF
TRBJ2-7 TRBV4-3 CASKERLDSYEQYF
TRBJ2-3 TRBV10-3 CAISSLTDTQYF
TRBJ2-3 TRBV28 CASSLVQAYGPDTQYF
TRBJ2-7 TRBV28 CASSLSSASSYEQYF
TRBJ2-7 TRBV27 CASSSVGRPSLGEQYF
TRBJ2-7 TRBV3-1 CASGGTYEQYF
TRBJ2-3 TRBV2 CASTSPADGRKGFF
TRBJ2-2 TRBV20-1 CSAGLAGTGELCF
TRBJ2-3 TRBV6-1 CASSLRLAGQSTQYF
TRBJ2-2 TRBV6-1 CASSEVPPTGELFF
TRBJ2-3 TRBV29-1 CSVSSGSGTDTQYF
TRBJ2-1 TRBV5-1 CASSLAGGPVYNEQFF
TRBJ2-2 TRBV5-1 CASSLGNRGTDTGELFF
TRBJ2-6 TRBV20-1 CSARFSSGVSGANVLTF
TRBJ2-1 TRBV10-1 CASSDPPRLAGVSYNEQFF
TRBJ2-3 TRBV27 CASSSDTRGTQYF
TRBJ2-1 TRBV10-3 CAISVTGQGNNEQFF
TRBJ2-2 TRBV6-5 CASSFRIATNTGELFF
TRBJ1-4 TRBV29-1 CSATAGQLNEKLFF
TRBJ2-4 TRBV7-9 CASSSVAKNIQYF
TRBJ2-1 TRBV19 CASSRLSGNNEQFF
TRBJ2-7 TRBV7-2 CATSGGGGFYEQYF
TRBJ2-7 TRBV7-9 CASRARDRPSYEQYF
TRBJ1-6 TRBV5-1 CASSLGQGGYSPLHF
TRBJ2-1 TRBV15 CATSRGDSSSYNEQFF
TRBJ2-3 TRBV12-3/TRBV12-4 CASTLSGGRTDTQYF
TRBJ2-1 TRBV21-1 CASSTLLTSGRASEQFF
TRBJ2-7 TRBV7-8 CASSPPPGNYEQYF
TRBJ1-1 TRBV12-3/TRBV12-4 CASRLRDIGTEAFF
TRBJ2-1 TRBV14 CASSHTVNEQFF
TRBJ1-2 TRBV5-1 CASSLDPGQGSGGYTF
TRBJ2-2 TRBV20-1 CSARDLRQGPGELFF
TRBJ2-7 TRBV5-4 CASRAGGDEQYF
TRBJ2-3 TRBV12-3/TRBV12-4 CASSFGSSGRTDTQYF
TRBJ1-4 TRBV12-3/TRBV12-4 CASRGVEEKLFF